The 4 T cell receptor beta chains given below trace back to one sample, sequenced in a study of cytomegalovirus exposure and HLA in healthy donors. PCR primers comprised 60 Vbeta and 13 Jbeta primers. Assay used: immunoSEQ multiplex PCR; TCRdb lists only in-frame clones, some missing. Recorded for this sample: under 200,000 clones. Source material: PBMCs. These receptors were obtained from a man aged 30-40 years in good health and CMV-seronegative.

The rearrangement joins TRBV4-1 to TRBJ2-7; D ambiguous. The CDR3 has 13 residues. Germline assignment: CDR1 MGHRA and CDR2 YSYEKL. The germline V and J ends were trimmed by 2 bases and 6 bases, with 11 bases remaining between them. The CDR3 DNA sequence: TGCGCCAGCAGCCAAAGTAAGCGTGGCGAGCAGTACTTC. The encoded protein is CASSQSKRGEQYF.

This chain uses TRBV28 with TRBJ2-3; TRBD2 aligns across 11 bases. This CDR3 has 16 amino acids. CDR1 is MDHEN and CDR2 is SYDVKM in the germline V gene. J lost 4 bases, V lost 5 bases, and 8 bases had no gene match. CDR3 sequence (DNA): TGTGCCAGCAGTACCCGTCTAGCGGGGGGCCCAGATACGCAGTATTTT. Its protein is CASSTRLAGGPDTQYF. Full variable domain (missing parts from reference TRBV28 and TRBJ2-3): DVKVTQSSRYLVKRTGEKVFLECVQDMDHENMFWYRQDPGLGLRLIYFSYDVKMKEKGDIPEGYSVSREKKERFSLILESASTNQTSMYLCASSTRLAGGPDTQYFGPGTRLTVL.

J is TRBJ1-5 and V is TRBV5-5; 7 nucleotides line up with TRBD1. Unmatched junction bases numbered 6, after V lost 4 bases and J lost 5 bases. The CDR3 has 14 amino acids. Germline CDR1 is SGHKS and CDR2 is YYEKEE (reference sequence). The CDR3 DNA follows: TGTGCCAGCAGCCCTGGACAGGATTATCAGCCCCAGCATTTT. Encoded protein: CASSPGQDYQPQHF. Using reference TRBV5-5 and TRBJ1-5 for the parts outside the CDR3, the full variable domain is DAGVTQSPTHLIKTRGQQVTLRCSPISGHKSVSWYQQVLGQGPQFIFQYYEKEERGRGNFPDRFSARQFPNYSSELNVNALLLGDSALYLCASSPGQDYQPQHFGDGTRLSIL.

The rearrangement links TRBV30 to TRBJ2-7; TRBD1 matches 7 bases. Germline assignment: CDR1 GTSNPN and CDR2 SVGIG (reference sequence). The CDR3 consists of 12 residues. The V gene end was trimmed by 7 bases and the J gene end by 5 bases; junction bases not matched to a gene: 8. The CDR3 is CASLTGCHEQYF. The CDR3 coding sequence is TGTGCCTCCCTGACAGGGTGCCACGAGCAGTACTTC.